The source of this T cell receptor beta chain is a study of blood T cell repertoires in COVID-19. Study overall: Whether acute or convalescent, the COVID-19 samples came from the United States, Italy and Spain. PBMCs, B-cell-depleted T cells, or T cells were the source of the cDNA or gDNA that made up the material.

One Seattle source followed patients from active infection through their disease course. Original processing methods: Estimation of nucleated cell counts relied on the amplification of reference gene primers. Assay used: immunoSEQ multiplex PCR; TCRdb lists only in-frame clones, some missing. The V and J calls and clone size are taken from that table; D and trimming were inferred from the DNA. This sample has around 440,000 clones; about 87% occur once, and the top ten carry roughly 13%. The V end lost 3 bases, the J end lost 3 bases, and 14 bases lay between the germline ends. CDR1 and CDR2 (germline): MNHEY, SVGAGI. This CDR3 has 16 amino acids.

The chain couples TRBV6-5 to TRBJ2-2; D is possibly TRBD1 (6 bases). This receptor was obtained from a woman aged 45-65 years with COVID-19, enrolled during active disease. Sequencing was performed on peripheral blood. The CDR3 DNA sequence: TGTGCCAGCAGTTATCTAGTTCCAGGGGACACCGGGGAGCTGTTTTTT. Protein product: CASSYLVPGDTGELFF.